Below, one T cell receptor (beta chain) is given with its context. What it binds is unknown. It was with 60 Vbeta and 13 Jbeta primers that the PCR ran. The data were produced by immunoSEQ multiplex PCR, yet TCRdb's version contains in-frame clones alone and is incomplete. In the table there are roughly 180,000 clones, roughly 80% of which are singletons. Germline V gene sequence: CDR1 MGHDK, CDR2 SYGVNS. The CDR3 is made up of 15 amino acids. V was shortened by 7 bases and J by 0 bases, with 13 bases between the two germline ends. The sample originates from a study of cytomegalovirus exposure and HLA in healthy donors. General study findings and limits: High sensitivity and specificity were reportedly achieved when the classifier diagnosed cytomegalovirus status. Solely CMV serostatus was available to characterize immune exposure. Listed as cytomegalovirus-associated were 150 to 200 TCR beta chains.

All the people who gave samples were healthy bone marrow donors. The gene calls are TRBV25-1 and TRBJ1-3; unclear D gene. Sequenced: PBMCs. This clonotype was sampled from a woman between 45 and 60 years old in good health and CMV-seropositive. The CDR3 DNA reads as TGTGCCAGCACATCCCCGGAGCTCTCTGGAAACACCATATATTTT. It yields the protein CASTSPELSGNTIYF.